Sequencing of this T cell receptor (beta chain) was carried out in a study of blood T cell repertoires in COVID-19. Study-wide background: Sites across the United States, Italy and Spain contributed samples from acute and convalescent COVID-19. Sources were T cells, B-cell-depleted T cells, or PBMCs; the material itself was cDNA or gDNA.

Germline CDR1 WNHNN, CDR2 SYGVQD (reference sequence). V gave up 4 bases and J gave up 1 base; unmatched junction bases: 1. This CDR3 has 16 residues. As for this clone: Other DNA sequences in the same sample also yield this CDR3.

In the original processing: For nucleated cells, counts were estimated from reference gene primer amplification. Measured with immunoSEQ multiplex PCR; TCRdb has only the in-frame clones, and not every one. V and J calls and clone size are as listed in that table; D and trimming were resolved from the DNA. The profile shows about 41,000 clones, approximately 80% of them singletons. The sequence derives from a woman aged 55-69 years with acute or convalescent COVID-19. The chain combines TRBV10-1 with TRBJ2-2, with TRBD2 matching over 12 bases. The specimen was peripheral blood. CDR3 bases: TGCGCCAGCAGTGTGGGACTAGCGGGGAACACCGGGGAGCTGTTTTTT. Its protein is CASSVGLAGNTGELFF.